A selection of T cell receptor beta chains follows, all from one sample in a study of PD-1 blockade in classical Hodgkin lymphoma. Clones were read by immunoSEQ multiplex PCR, and TCRdb kept only the in-frame ones, dropping some. Of 25,000 to 30,000 clones in the sample, around 78% are singletons; the top ten hold 20% to 25%. The source was peripheral blood mononuclear cells (PBMCs), collected before the second cycle of nivolumab. The source of these receptors is a human donor with classical Hodgkin lymphoma. Each CDR3 is given with its conserved first and last residue. A D gene is named only where the DNA matches it firmly. Clone size, where shown, is once, few, many, or a class for clones that have expanded.

d_call	v_call	j_call	clone_size	cdr3_aa	cdr3_nt
TRBD2	TRBV7-8	TRBJ2-5	.	CASSLRILAEGSETQYF	TGTGCCAGCAGCTTACGGATACTAGCGGAAGGATCCGAGACCCAGTACTTC
.	TRBV19	TRBJ1-1	.	CASSPTTDSWRTEAFF	TGTGCCAGTAGTCCAACCACCGACTCTTGGAGAACTGAAGCTTTCTTT
.	TRBV5-4	TRBJ1-2	.	CASSLGQGGSYGYTF	TGTGCCAGCAGCTTGGGCCAGGGTGGCTCCTATGGCTACACCTTC
.	TRBV10-3	TRBJ2-2	.	CAIRGLGTGELFF	TGTGCCATCAGGGGGCTCGGCACCGGGGAGCTGTTTTTT
.	TRBV10-3	TRBJ2-3	.	CAISGPTDTQYF	TGTGCCATCAGTGGACCTACAGATACGCAGTATTTT
TRBD1	TRBV5-1	TRBJ2-1	once	CTSRTGESYNEQFF	TGCACCAGCCGGACAGGGGAATCCTACAATGAGCAGTTCTTC
.	TRBV7-9	TRBJ2-1	once	CASSFNSAPLSYNEQFF	TGTGCCAGCAGCTTTAACAGTGCACCCCTCTCCTACAATGAGCAGTTCTTC
TRBD1	TRBV28	TRBJ2-7	.	CASRRQGAHEQYF	TGTGCCAGCAGACGACAGGGGGCCCACGAGCAGTACTTC
.	TRBV7-9	TRBJ1-4	.	CASSPGGPNEKLFF	TGTGCCAGCAGCCCGGGGGGTCCTAATGAAAAACTGTTTTTT
TRBD1	TRBV29-1	TRBJ1-1	once	CSVAQQGGGTEAFF	TGCAGCGTAGCCCAACAGGGGGGTGGCACTGAAGCTTTCTTT
TRBD2	TRBV28	TRBJ2-7	.	CASSSIAGETYEQYF	TGTGCCAGCAGTTCAATAGCGGGGGAAACCTACGAGCAGTACTTC
TRBD1	TRBV4-3	TRBJ2-2	.	CASSPLRDSYGELFF	TGCGCCAGCAGCCCTCTCCGGGACAGTTACGGGGAGCTGTTTTTT
TRBD1	TRBV19	TRBJ1-5	.	CASSIGQGESQPQHF	TGTGCCAGTAGTATCGGACAGGGAGAATCCCAGCCCCAGCATTTT
.	TRBV5-1	TRBJ1-1	large	CASSSDGFATEAFF	TGCGCCAGCAGCTCGGACGGGTTCGCCACTGAAGCTTTCTTT
.	TRBV7-2	TRBJ2-3	once	CASSSSLGLSTDTQYF	TGTGCCAGCAGCTCCTCCTTAGGGCTTTCCACAGATACGCAGTATTTT
.	TRBV7-2	TRBJ1-4	.	CASSQSQGTEKLFF	TGTGCCAGCAGCCAGTCCCAGGGGACGGAAAAACTGTTTTTT
.	TRBV6-5	TRBJ1-1	once	CASSRGGGTEAFF	TGTGCCAGCAGCAGAGGGGGAGGCACTGAAGCTTTCTTT
.	TRBV10-3	TRBJ1-2	.	CAISESDSNYGYTF	TGTGCCATCAGTGAGTCTGACAGTAACTATGGCTACACCTTC
.	TRBV7-6	TRBJ2-5	.	CASSLSGFKETQYF	TGTGCCAGCAGCTTGTCAGGGTTTAAGGAGACCCAGTACTTC
.	TRBV2	TRBJ2-3	once	CASSVSRAYTQYF	TGTGCCAGCAGTGTATCCAGAGCTTATACGCAGTATTTT
.	TRBV5-4	TRBJ2-6	few	CASRPSSGANVLTF	TGTGCCAGCAGACCGTCCTCTGGGGCCAACGTCCTGACTTTC
.	TRBV4-1	TRBJ1-6	.	CASSHGGVGGVGGSPLHF	TGCGCCAGCAGCCACGGGGGTGTGGGGGGGGTCGGTGGATCACCCCTCCACTTT
TRBD1	TRBV7-8	TRBJ1-2	.	CASSLAGTGVAGYTF	TGTGCCAGCAGCTTAGCTGGGACAGGGGTAGCGGGCTACACCTTC
.	TRBV4-1	TRBJ1-5	few	CASSQGTAQPQHF	TGCGCCAGCAGCCAAGGGACAGCCCAGCCCCAGCATTTT
.	TRBV7-2	TRBJ1-2	.	CASSLDTTGYTF	TGTGCCAGCAGCTTAGACACTACAGGCTACACCTTC
.	TRBV7-9	TRBJ2-5	.	CASSSQETQYF	TGTGCCAGCAGCTCGCAAGAGACCCAGTACTTC
TRBD1	TRBV2	TRBJ1-2	.	CASSEGVTGSNYGYTF	TGTGCCAGCAGTGAAGGGGTGACAGGGAGTAACTATGGCTACACCTTC
.	TRBV7-8	TRBJ1-5	.	CASSSVRGQPQHF	TGTGCCAGCAGCTCCGTCAGGGGTCAGCCCCAGCATTTT
.	TRBV11-3	TRBJ2-5	.	CASSLDSMETQYF	TGTGCCAGCAGCTTAGATTCGATGGAGACCCAGTACTTC
.	TRBV19	TRBJ1-4	.	CASSRGQLNEKLFF	TGTGCCAGTAGCAGAGGACAGCTTAATGAAAAACTGTTTTTT
.	TRBV7-2	TRBJ1-1	.	CASSPQARGNTEAFF	TGTGCCAGCAGCCCGCAAGCGCGGGGGAACACTGAAGCTTTCTTT
.	TRBV4-2	TRBJ1-2	.	CASSQAGYGYTF	TGTGCCAGCAGCCAAGCCGGCTATGGCTACACCTTC
TRBD1	TRBV27	TRBJ2-7	.	CASSLGDRGIYEQYF	TGTGCCAGCAGTTTGGGGGACAGGGGAATATACGAGCAGTACTTC
.	TRBV14	TRBJ1-2	.	CASWSRVFGYTF	TGTGCCAGCTGGAGTAGGGTCTTTGGCTACACCTTC
.	TRBV4-2	TRBJ1-3	.	CASSTGAGRSGNTIYF	TGTGCCAGCAGCACCGGGGCAGGACGCTCTGGAAACACCATATATTTT
TRBD1	TRBV5-4	TRBJ2-1	.	CASSLARDRGDEQFF	TGTGCCAGCAGCTTGGCCAGAGACAGGGGGGATGAGCAGTTCTTC
.	TRBV7-9	TRBJ1-6	.	CASSLVEYNSPLHF	TGTGCCAGCAGCTTAGTCGAGTATAATTCACCCCTCCACTTT
.	TRBV19	TRBJ2-3	.	CASSAPRVRRSTDTQYF	TGTGCCAGTAGTGCACCTAGAGTGAGGCGTAGCACAGATACGCAGTATTTT
.	TRBV5-1	TRBJ1-1	few	CASSLDSMNTEAFF	TGCGCCAGCAGCTTGGACAGCATGAACACTGAAGCTTTCTTT
TRBD1	TRBV7-3	TRBJ2-1	.	CASSYDRANYNEQFF	TGTGCCAGCAGCTATGACAGGGCGAACTACAATGAGCAGTTCTTC
.	TRBV7-9	TRBJ2-5	.	CASSPIERSVETQYF	TGTGCCAGCAGCCCAATTGAGCGGTCGGTAGAGACCCAGTACTTC
TRBD2	TRBV25-1	TRBJ2-1	once	CASTGTSGEAHYNEQFF	TGTGCCAGCACGGGGACTAGCGGGGAAGCTCACTACAATGAGCAGTTCTTC
.	TRBV19	TRBJ1-5	few	CASSIGNQPQHF	TGTGCCAGTAGTATAGGAAATCAGCCCCAGCATTTT
.	TRBV4-2	TRBJ2-5	.	CASSQDGRRETQYF	TGTGCCAGCAGCCAAGATGGCAGACGAGAGACCCAGTACTTC
.	TRBV25-1	TRBJ1-6	.	CASSAHLRAPLHF	TGTGCCAGCAGTGCTCACCTAAGGGCACCCCTCCACTTT
TRBD2	TRBV27	TRBJ2-3	.	CASSRREQTDTQYF	TGTGCCAGTAGTAGGCGGGAGCAGACAGATACGCAGTATTTT
.	TRBV30	TRBJ1-3	.	CAGTDTSAGYHGNTIYF	TGTGCCGGGACCGATACTTCGGCAGGGTATCATGGAAACACCATATATTTT
.	TRBV18	TRBJ2-7	medium-sized	CASSPSDPFEQYF	TGTGCCAGCTCACCATCCGACCCTTTCGAGCAGTACTTC
.	TRBV5-5	TRBJ1-2	.	CASSWAQNYGYTF	TGTGCCAGCAGCTGGGCACAGAACTATGGCTACACCTTC
.	TRBV29-1	TRBJ1-1	.	CSVGRRTEAFF	TGCAGCGTGGGACGGAGAACTGAAGCTTTCTTT
.	TRBV19	TRBJ2-5	.	CASRHRVGETQYF	TGTGCCAGTAGACATAGGGTTGGGGAGACCCAGTACTTC
.	TRBV6-5	TRBJ1-2	.	CASSYSGRDGGYTF	TGTGCCAGCAGTTACTCTGGCAGGGATGGTGGCTACACCTTC
.	TRBV6-1	TRBJ2-3	.	CASSEVGTQYF	TGTGCCAGCAGTGAAGTGGGTACGCAGTATTTT
.	TRBV15	TRBJ2-5	.	CATSRARDETQYF	TGTGCCACCAGCAGAGCCCGGGACGAGACCCAGTACTTC
TRBD1	TRBV5-1	TRBJ1-2	.	CASSPGDSSNYGYTF	TGCGCCAGCAGCCCTGGGGACAGTTCTAACTATGGCTACACCTTC